This is a list of T cell receptor beta chains from one sample in a study of regulatory and conventional T cells in RAG deficiency. The method was immunoSEQ multiplex PCR; TCRdb's version includes in-frame clones alone and lacks a portion of them. In the table there are approximately 8,500 clones, approximately 80% of which are singletons. This same sample was also taken into another study, of regulatory T cells.

The specimen was CD8+ T cells sorted from blood. Every receptor here comes from a human donor in good health. CDR3s include the opening cysteine and the closing phenylalanine or tryptophan. The D gene is left open where the match is weak. Only some rows state a clone size, as once, few, many or a class for expanded clones.

j_call d_call clone_size v_call cdr3_aa cdr3_nt
TRBJ2-3 TRBD2 - TRBV7-6 CASSLFASGTTDTQYF TGTGCCAGCAGCTTATTCGCTAGCGGGACCACAGATACGCAGTATTTT
TRBJ1-4 - - TRBV21-1 CASRGANEKLFF TGTGCCAGCAGGGGGGCTAATGAAAAACTGTTTTTT
TRBJ2-1 - - TRBV7-9 CASSSGASGQFF TGTGCCAGCAGCTCGGGGGCGTCAGGGCAGTTCTTC
TRBJ1-2 - - TRBV21-1 CASRARRYRKTYGYTF TGTGCCAGCAGGGCAAGGCGCTACAGAAAGACCTATGGCTACACCTTC
TRBJ2-1 - - TRBV15 CATSRDPSDNEQFF TGTGCCACCAGCAGAGATCCTAGCGACAATGAGCAGTTCTTC
TRBJ2-5 TRBD2 - TRBV27 CASSSGTSGSETQYF TGTGCCAGCAGTTCTGGGACTAGCGGGAGCGAGACCCAGTACTTC
TRBJ2-7 - few TRBV19 CASSIEGNYEQYF TGTGCCAGTAGTATAGAAGGGAACTACGAGCAGTACTTC
TRBJ2-1 - - TRBV7-2 CASSLGGVDEQFF TGTGCCAGCAGCTTAGGGGGAGTGGATGAGCAGTTCTTC
TRBJ2-1 - few TRBV7-9 CASSFSNEQFF TGTGCCAGCAGCTTCTCCAATGAGCAGTTCTTC
TRBJ1-2 TRBD1 - TRBV7-9 CASSLIAQGGAEGYTF TGTGCCAGCAGCTTAATTGCCCAGGGGGGAGCCGAAGGCTACACCTTC
TRBJ2-1 TRBD2 - TRBV14 CASSQGGLALDNEQFF TGTGCCAGCAGCCAAGGGGGACTAGCGCTCGACAATGAGCAGTTCTTC
TRBJ2-6 - - TRBV5-1 CASSYRTAGANVLTF TGCGCCAGCAGCTACCGGACAGCTGGGGCCAACGTCCTGACTTTC
TRBJ1-4 - - TRBV19 CASPDGVKATNEKLFF TGTGCCAGTCCCGACGGGGTAAAAGCAACTAATGAAAAACTGTTTTTT
TRBJ2-1 - - TRBV30 CAWSASPGRDEQFF TGTGCCTGGTCCGCCTCCCCAGGTCGGGATGAGCAGTTCTTC
TRBJ2-1 TRBD2 - TRBV14 CASSLAGWSNEQFF TGTGCCAGCAGCCTAGCGGGGTGGAGCAATGAGCAGTTCTTC
TRBJ2-1 TRBD2 - TRBV5-1 CASSFHSSGGAVEQFF TGCGCCAGCAGCTTCCACTCTAGCGGGGGGGCGGTTGAGCAGTTCTTC
TRBJ2-5 TRBD1 - TRBV13 CASSSPGTGVGKETQYF TGTGCCAGCAGCTCTCCCGGGACAGGGGTGGGTAAAGAGACCCAGTACTTC
TRBJ1-3 TRBD1 medium-sized TRBV7-9 CASSLGQGAGGNTIYF TGTGCCAGCAGCTTAGGTCAGGGGGCTGGAGGAAACACCATATATTTT
TRBJ2-7 - - TRBV6-1 CASMAPRYEQYF TGTGCCAGCATGGCCCCCCGCTACGAGCAGTACTTC
TRBJ2-5 - - TRBV19 CASSSYQTETQYF TGTGCCAGTAGTTCGTATCAGACAGAGACCCAGTACTTC
TRBJ2-4 - - TRBV27 CASSRGAKNIQYF TGTGCCAGCAGTCGGGGGGCCAAAAACATTCAGTACTTC
TRBJ2-3 - - TRBV27 CASSNHNTDTQYF TGTGCCAGCAGTAACCACAACACAGATACGCAGTATTTT
TRBJ2-1 - - TRBV5-1 CASSLLGQGSNEQFF TGCGCCAGCAGCTTACTGGGGCAGGGAAGCAATGAGCAGTTCTTC
TRBJ1-4 TRBD1 - TRBV5-1 CASSLWTGGDRTNEKLFF TGCGCCAGCAGCTTGTGGACAGGGGGAGATCGAACTAATGAAAAACTGTTTTTT
TRBJ2-2 TRBD1 - TRBV2 CASSKDRVIGTGELFF TGTGCCAGTTCGAAAGACAGGGTTATAGGCACCGGGGAGCTGTTTTTT
TRBJ2-1 - - TRBV19 CASSIVAGPVNEQFF TGTGCCAGTAGTATAGTTGCGGGGCCGGTAAATGAGCAGTTCTTC
TRBJ2-3 TRBD2 - TRBV19 CASEQGGGTDTQYF TGTGCCAGCGAGCAGGGAGGGGGCACAGATACGCAGTATTTT
TRBJ2-7 TRBD2 - TRBV28 CASSIAGASYEQYF TGTGCCAGCAGCATAGCGGGAGCGTCCTACGAGCAGTACTTC
TRBJ1-1 - once TRBV30 CAWSVLGILNTEAFF TGTGCCTGGAGTGTACTGGGGATCTTAAACACTGAAGCTTTCTTT
TRBJ1-5 TRBD1 few TRBV7-8 CASSLLDRGHQPQHF TGTGCCAGCAGCCTCCTGGACAGGGGGCATCAGCCCCAGCATTTT
TRBJ2-1 - - TRBV21-1 CASSKVWSGRPYNEQFF TGTGCCAGCAGCAAAGTGTGGAGCGGGAGGCCTTACAATGAGCAGTTCTTC
TRBJ1-5 - few TRBV5-6 CASSMQGQPQHF TGTGCCAGCAGCATGCAGGGACAGCCCCAGCATTTT
TRBJ1-5 TRBD1 - TRBV27 CASSSGTGGQPQHF TGTGCCAGCAGTTCCGGGACAGGGGGCCAGCCCCAGCATTTT
TRBJ2-4 - - TRBV28 CASSSILEAKNIQYF TGTGCCAGCAGTTCGATTTTGGAGGCCAAAAACATTCAGTACTTC
TRBJ1-1 - few TRBV28 CASSFPTEAFF TGTGCCAGCAGTTTTCCCACTGAAGCTTTCTTT
TRBJ1-5 TRBD1 - TRBV6-1 CASSDFIHRGNQPQHF TGTGCCAGCAGTGATTTTATTCACAGGGGAAATCAGCCCCAGCATTTT
TRBJ2-2 TRBD1 few TRBV28 CASSQVGTGGTGELFF TGTGCCAGCAGCCAGGTCGGGACAGGGGGAACCGGGGAGCTGTTTTTT
TRBJ1-5 - - TRBV28 CASSWGAGNQPQHF TGTGCCAGCAGTTGGGGCGCTGGCAATCAGCCCCAGCATTTT
TRBJ2-5 - - TRBV29-1 CSVGKTSGETQYF TGCAGCGTTGGGAAAACATCCGGGGAGACCCAGTACTTC
TRBJ1-2 - - TRBV27 CASSLYTDRGYTF TGTGCCAGCAGTTTATATACAGACCGTGGCTACACCTTC
TRBJ1-1 - - TRBV9 CASSVGPLVNTEAFF TGTGCCAGCAGCGTAGGGCCCCTGGTGAACACTGAAGCTTTCTTT
TRBJ2-1 - - TRBV7-7 CASSLNGLYNEQFF TGTGCCAGCAGCTTAAACGGATTATACAATGAGCAGTTCTTC
TRBJ1-1 TRBD1 - TRBV11-2 CASSEGTGVNTEAFF TGTGCCAGCAGCGAGGGGACAGGGGTGAACACTGAAGCTTTCTTT
TRBJ2-5 - - TRBV19 CASGGWGETQYF TGTGCCAGTGGGGGTTGGGGAGAGACCCAGTACTTC
TRBJ1-1 TRBD1 - TRBV4-1 CASSQSGTGGVTEAFF TGCGCCAGCAGCCAATCCGGGACAGGGGGCGTAACTGAAGCTTTCTTT
TRBJ1-3 - - TRBV28 CASSKVTGSGNTIYF TGTGCCAGCAGTAAGGTTACCGGCTCTGGAAACACCATATATTTT
TRBJ2-3 TRBD1 - TRBV7-9 CASSSGQGIIHTQYF TGTGCCAGCAGTTCCGGACAGGGGATCATACATACGCAGTATTTT
TRBJ2-7 - - TRBV9 CASSVGNRDYEQYF TGTGCCAGCAGCGTCGGAAACAGAGATTACGAGCAGTACTTC